This is a list of T cell receptor beta chains from one sample in a study of cytomegalovirus exposure and HLA in healthy donors. Only in-frame clones appear in the TCRdb table, and some are missing; sequencing was by immunoSEQ multiplex PCR. Here the sample spans approximately 98,000 clones, roughly 70% being singletons. The sequencing sample was made of PBMCs. Receptors were obtained from a male donor in good health and CMV-seronegative. Each CDR3 is given with its conserved first and last residue. A D gene is named only where the DNA matches it firmly. Some rows have no size entry. The others give once, few or many, or a class for an expanded clone.

D: -; J: TRBJ1-1; V: TRBV5-5; size: -; CDR3: CASSWQGGSTEAFF; DNA: TGTGCCAGCAGCTGGCAAGGGGGTAGCACTGAAGCTTTCTTT
D: -; J: TRBJ1-1; V: TRBV2; size: -; CDR3: CASGRGFYEAFF; DNA: TGTGCCAGCGGGAGGGGGTTTTATGAAGCTTTCTTT
D: -; J: TRBJ2-3; V: TRBV5-8; size: -; CDR3: CASSSGVLAGTDTQYF; DNA: TGTGCCAGCAGCTCTGGAGTGCTAGCAGGCACAGATACGCAGTATTTT
D: -; J: TRBJ1-1; V: TRBV9; size: -; CDR3: CASSKYRNTEAFF; DNA: TGTGCCAGCAGCAAATATCGGAACACTGAAGCTTTCTTT
D: TRBD1; J: TRBJ2-7; V: TRBV7-9; size: -; CDR3: CASSLGQGGEEQYF; DNA: TGTGCCAGCAGCCTGGGACAGGGGGGGGAAGAGCAGTACTTC
D: TRBD1; J: TRBJ1-5; V: TRBV5-1; size: few; CDR3: CASSLGGGLGPQHF; DNA: TGCGCCAGCAGCTTGGGAGGGGGCTTGGGGCCCCAGCATTTT
D: -; J: TRBJ1-1; V: TRBV5-4; size: few; CDR3: CASSRGPDSHF; DNA: TGTGCCAGCAGTCGAGGGCCGGACAGTCATTTT
D: -; J: TRBJ1-1; V: TRBV29-1; size: few; CDR3: CSGLTGNTEAFF; DNA: TGCAGCGGCCTAACAGGGAACACTGAAGCTTTCTTT
D: -; J: TRBJ1-4; V: TRBV5-1; size: -; CDR3: CASSLERGGNHEKLFF; DNA: TGCGCCAGCAGCTTGGAACGGGGCGGGAATCATGAAAAACTGTTTTTT
D: TRBD1; J: TRBJ2-3; V: TRBV2; size: -; CDR3: CATLRDRVTDTQYF; DNA: TGTGCCACCCTCCGGGACAGGGTCACAGATACGCAGTATTTT
D: -; J: TRBJ1-1; V: TRBV4-3; size: -; CDR3: CASSQDQLVGTEAFF; DNA: TGCGCCAGCAGCCAAGATCAACTGGTTGGCACTGAAGCTTTCTTT
D: -; J: TRBJ1-5; V: TRBV11-2; size: -; CDR3: CASSLQGLGQPQHF; DNA: TGTGCCAGCAGCCTCCAGGGTTTAGGACAGCCCCAGCATTTT
D: TRBD1; J: TRBJ2-7; V: TRBV7-8; size: -; CDR3: CASSPDGQGYYEQYF; DNA: TGTGCCAGCAGCCCCGACGGACAGGGGTATTACGAGCAGTACTTC
D: -; J: TRBJ1-1; V: TRBV18; size: -; CDR3: CASSPPSSTEAFF; DNA: TGTGCCAGCTCACCACCGAGCTCCACTGAAGCTTTCTTT
D: -; J: TRBJ2-5; V: TRBV14; size: -; CDR3: CASSQDLWTQYF; DNA: TGTGCCAGCAGCCAAGATCTATGGACCCAGTACTTC
D: -; J: TRBJ2-7; V: TRBV7-9; size: -; CDR3: CASSPRASYEQYF; DNA: TGTGCCAGCAGCCCGCGGGCATCCTACGAGCAGTACTTC
D: TRBD1; J: TRBJ2-7; V: TRBV19; size: -; CDR3: CASSPGQAYSYEQYF; DNA: TGTGCCAGTAGTCCGGGACAGGCCTACTCCTACGAGCAGTACTTC
D: TRBD1; J: TRBJ2-3; V: TRBV5-1; size: -; CDR3: CASSYGTARDTQYF; DNA: TGCGCCAGCAGCTATGGGACAGCGAGGGATACGCAGTATTTT
D: -; J: TRBJ2-5; V: TRBV4-1; size: -; CDR3: CASSTTGTQYF; DNA: TGCGCCAGCAGCACCACAGGGACCCAGTACTTC
D: TRBD1; J: TRBJ1-2; V: TRBV27; size: -; CDR3: CASSLYPGGIASYGYTF; DNA: TGTGCCAGCAGTTTATATCCAGGGGGCATCGCGTCCTATGGCTACACCTTC
D: -; J: TRBJ1-1; V: TRBV7-9; size: -; CDR3: CASSPNRANTEAFF; DNA: TGTGCCAGCAGCCCTAACAGGGCGAACACTGAAGCTTTCTTT
D: -; J: TRBJ2-1; V: TRBV11-3; size: -; CDR3: CASSLQNIGGRDEQFF; DNA: TGTGCCAGCAGCTTGCAAAATATTGGAGGCCGGGATGAGCAGTTCTTC
D: -; J: TRBJ2-1; V: TRBV19; size: -; CDR3: CASNPTGGGDEQFF; DNA: TGTGCCAGCAATCCTACAGGGGGAGGGGATGAGCAGTTCTTC
D: -; J: TRBJ1-2; V: TRBV5-4; size: -; CDR3: CASSLSQGIPYGYTF; DNA: TGTGCCAGCAGCTTATCTCAGGGTATTCCTTATGGCTACACCTTC
D: -; J: TRBJ2-5; V: TRBV2; size: -; CDR3: CASSETGWEETQYF; DNA: TGTGCCAGCAGTGAAACAGGGTGGGAAGAGACCCAGTACTTC
D: -; J: TRBJ2-7; V: TRBV6-6; size: -; CDR3: CTSRLGGDNYEQYF; DNA: TGTACCAGCAGGCTTGGGGGGGACAACTACGAGCAGTACTTC
D: -; J: TRBJ2-7; V: TRBV7-9; size: -; CDR3: CASSDRAGSLEQYF; DNA: TGTGCCAGCAGCGACCGGGCGGGGAGCCTCGAGCAGTACTTC
D: TRBD1; J: TRBJ1-2; V: TRBV27; size: few; CDR3: CASSNRQGSYGYTF; DNA: TGTGCCAGCAGTAACCGACAGGGGAGCTATGGCTACACCTTC
D: -; J: TRBJ2-3; V: TRBV28; size: -; CDR3: CASEGADTDTQYF; DNA: TGTGCCAGCGAGGGAGCAGACACAGATACGCAGTATTTT
D: -; J: TRBJ2-7; V: TRBV6-5; size: few; CDR3: CASSDSGPRGEQYF; DNA: TGTGCCAGCAGCGACTCGGGACCCAGGGGCGAGCAGTACTTC
D: TRBD1; J: TRBJ2-7; V: TRBV5-1; size: -; CDR3: CASSRGTGTGAYEQYF; DNA: TGCGCCAGCAGCCGGGGGACCGGGACAGGGGCCTACGAGCAGTACTTC
D: -; J: TRBJ2-7; V: TRBV6-6; size: -; CDR3: CASSPLSGSYEQYF; DNA: TGTGCCAGCAGTCCCCTCTCCGGGTCCTACGAGCAGTACTTC
D: -; J: TRBJ1-1; V: TRBV14; size: -; CDR3: CASSQDIDGGGTEAFF; DNA: TGTGCCAGCAGCCAAGATATCGACGGGGGGGGGACTGAAGCTTTCTTT
D: -; J: TRBJ2-1; V: TRBV12-5; size: -; CDR3: CASGLENRLVENYNEQFF; DNA: TGTGCTAGTGGTTTGGAAAATCGACTAGTCGAGAACTACAATGAGCAGTTCTTC
D: -; J: TRBJ1-2; V: TRBV7-9; size: -; CDR3: CASSLVAESNYGYTF; DNA: TGTGCCAGCAGCTTAGTGGCGGAATCTAACTATGGCTACACCTTC
D: -; J: TRBJ2-2; V: TRBV28; size: -; CDR3: CASSFKLWGVGDKNTGELFF; DNA: TGTGCCAGCAGTTTTAAGTTGTGGGGAGTCGGTGATAAGAACACCGGGGAGCTGTTTTTT
D: -; J: TRBJ2-1; V: TRBV19; size: -; CDR3: CASSVPAGEQFF; DNA: TGTGCCAGTAGTGTCCCGGCGGGTGAGCAGTTCTTC
D: TRBD1; J: TRBJ1-5; V: TRBV19; size: -; CDR3: CASSVDRVGQPQHF; DNA: TGTGCCAGTAGTGTGGACAGGGTTGGCCAGCCCCAGCATTTT
D: -; J: TRBJ2-1; V: TRBV12-5; size: -; CDR3: CASGSPGMAINEQFF; DNA: TGTGCTAGTGGTTCCCCGGGAATGGCCATAAATGAGCAGTTCTTC
D: -; J: TRBJ2-3; V: TRBV5-1; size: once; CDR3: CASSLSGWAGGTTDTQYF; DNA: TGCGCCAGCAGCTTGTCGGGATGGGCAGGAGGGACCACAGATACGCAGTATTTT
D: -; J: TRBJ2-7; V: TRBV6-6; size: few; CDR3: CASSYGGGQYF; DNA: TGTGCCAGCAGTTACGGGGGAGGGCAGTACTTC
D: TRBD1; J: TRBJ1-1; V: TRBV29-1; size: -; CDR3: CSGTIGTGGTEAFF; DNA: TGCAGCGGAACGATTGGGACAGGGGGCACTGAAGCTTTCTTT
D: TRBD1; J: TRBJ2-7; V: TRBV27; size: -; CDR3: CASSLWRQGELEQYF; DNA: TGTGCCAGCAGTTTATGGAGACAGGGGGAATTGGAGCAGTACTTC
D: -; J: TRBJ1-2; V: TRBV4-2; size: -; CDR3: CASSQSRNGGLRF; DNA: TGTGCCAGCAGCCAAAGTCGGAACGGAGGACTTCGTTTC
D: -; J: TRBJ2-3; V: TRBV28; size: -; CDR3: CASSLSLASDTQYF; DNA: TGTGCCAGCAGTTTATCACTAGCATCAGATACGCAGTATTTT
D: -; J: TRBJ1-2; V: TRBV30; size: -; CDR3: CACQFRGGYGYTF; DNA: TGTGCCTGCCAGTTCCGGGGAGGCTATGGCTACACCTTC
D: -; J: TRBJ1-5; V: TRBV6-5; size: -; CDR3: CASSAQGLGNQPQHF; DNA: TGTGCCAGCAGCGCACAGGGACTAGGCAATCAGCCCCAGCATTTT
D: -; J: TRBJ2-2; V: TRBV9; size: -; CDR3: CASSVVVFAGELFF; DNA: TGTGCCAGCAGCGTAGTCGTGTTTGCCGGGGAGCTGTTTTTT
D: TRBD1; J: TRBJ1-1; V: TRBV5-1; size: few; CDR3: CASSEPGQGNTEAFF; DNA: TGCGCCAGCAGCGAACCGGGACAGGGGAACACTGAAGCTTTCTTT
D: TRBD1; J: TRBJ2-7; V: TRBV7-8; size: -; CDR3: CASSLGTDRVGNEQYF; DNA: TGTGCCAGCAGCCTCGGAACGGACAGGGTCGGCAACGAGCAGTACTTC
D: -; J: TRBJ2-5; V: TRBV30; size: few; CDR3: CAWEGGGPGETQYF; DNA: TGTGCCTGGGAGGGGGGGGGACCTGGAGAGACCCAGTACTTC
D: TRBD2; J: TRBJ2-3; V: TRBV27; size: -; CDR3: CASSLGTSGRDTQYF; DNA: TGTGCCAGCAGTTTAGGCACTAGCGGGAGGGATACGCAGTATTTT
D: TRBD1; J: TRBJ1-4; V: TRBV6-5; size: -; CDR3: CASSYSGQGNEKLFF; DNA: TGTGCCAGCAGTTACTCGGGACAGGGAAATGAAAAACTGTTTTTT
D: TRBD1; J: TRBJ2-7; V: TRBV10-3; size: -; CDR3: CAISESGGEEHQYF; DNA: TGTGCCATCAGTGAGTCAGGGGGCGAAGAACACCAGTACTTC
D: TRBD1; J: TRBJ2-7; V: TRBV28; size: -; CDR3: CASRGTGSYEQYF; DNA: TGTGCCAGCAGGGGGACAGGGTCCTACGAGCAGTACTTC
D: TRBD1; J: TRBJ2-5; V: TRBV30; size: once; CDR3: CAWSLPGGWETQYF; DNA: TGTGCCTGGAGTCTTCCAGGGGGTTGGGAGACCCAGTACTTC
D: TRBD1; J: TRBJ2-1; V: TRBV13; size: -; CDR3: CASSSGQGSSYNEQFF; DNA: TGTGCCAGCAGCTCAGGACAGGGGAGCTCCTACAATGAGCAGTTCTTC
D: TRBD2; J: TRBJ2-1; V: TRBV15; size: few; CDR3: CATSPGLAGGFGDEQFF; DNA: TGTGCCACCAGTCCTGGACTAGCGGGAGGGTTTGGTGATGAGCAGTTCTTC
D: -; J: TRBJ2-7; V: TRBV9; size: -; CDR3: CASSVGGGDEQYF; DNA: TGTGCCAGCAGCGTAGGTGGAGGGGACGAGCAGTACTTC